Below are 32 T cell receptor beta chains sequenced from a single sample in a study of regulatory T cells in long-lasting Graves disease. Time point noted: newly diagnosed GD, antithyroid drugs for less than 3 months. PBMCs were the source of the RNA used for TCR sequencing. Investigators prepared the TCR beta libraries by applying iRepertoire HTBI primers and Arm-PCR of CDR3 regions. TCRdb ran MiXCR on the multiplex PCR reads and lists one entry per CDR3 protein. Found here are over 200,000 distinct CDR3 sequences, roughly 18% of them singletons; the top ten hold roughly 23%. Here the sequenced sample was peripheral blood mononuclear cells (PBMCs), taken at new diagnosis, from a patient treated with antithyroid drugs. These receptors originate from a female donor with Graves disease.

Of note for this clonotype: A much larger clone lies a single base off, so this may be a read error. V gene TRBV3-1 combines with J gene TRBJ2-7, with 10 nucleotides matching TRBD1. The CDR3 contains 14 residues. V shed 6 bases and J 3 bases; nucleotides not matched to a gene: 5. Germline loops: CDR1 LGHDT, CDR2 YNNKEL (reference sequence). The CDR3 nucleotides are TGTGCCAGCAGTTTCCGGACAGGGGGCTACGAGCAGTACTTC. Translation: CASSFRTGGYEQYF.

This clonotype was found many times. J is TRBJ2-3 and V is TRBV5-1, with 7 positions matching TRBD2. J was trimmed by 1 base and V by 3 bases; bases with no gene match: 11. Germline CDR1 and CDR2: SGHRS and YFSETQ. The CDR3 runs 17 residues. Written as DNA, the CDR3 is TGCGCCAGCAGCTCTATCGTGGGAGGGGACGGCACAGATACGCAGTATTTT. Protein sequence: CASSSIVGGDGTDTQYF.

This clonotype was seen more than once but under ten times. The V call is TRBV7-3, the J call TRBJ2-1, with D perhaps assigned TRBD1 or TRBD2 (5 bases each). Germline CDR1 reads SGHTA; CDR2 reads FQGTGA. This CDR3 is 14 amino acids long. The germline V and J ends were trimmed by 3 bases and 6 bases, with 12 bases remaining between them. Here the CDR3 DNA reads TGTGCCAGCAGCTTCGGGGCGAGGGGCAATGAGCAGTTCTTC. Translating gives CASSFGARGNEQFF.

The rearrangement joins TRBV29-1 to TRBJ1-5, with 9 positions matching TRBD1. Looked up from germline, CDR1 is SQVTM and CDR2 is ANQGSEA. V shed 6 bases, J shed 7 bases, and the junction held 13 bases outside the gene matches. This CDR3 comprises 15 residues. CDR3 in amino acids: CSVAAGTGSSQPQHF. In DNA, the CDR3 is TGCAGCGTCGCCGCCGGGACAGGGAGTTCGCAGCCCCAGCATTTT. The full variable domain, its missing parts supplied by reference TRBV29-1 and TRBJ1-5, is SAVISQKPSRDICQRGTSLTIQCQVDSQVTMMFWYRQQPGQSLTLIATANQGSEATYESGFVIDKFPISRPNLTFSTLTVSNMSPEDSSIYLCSVAAGTGSSQPQHFGDGTRLSIL.

This clonotype was seen ten or more times. This chain uses TRBV19 with TRBJ2-2, with 11 nucleotides matching TRBD2. The germline V gene encodes CDR1 LNHDA and CDR2 SQIVND (reference sequence). V lost 7 bases and J lost 2; bases outside the gene matches: 3. This CDR3 has 15 residues. Here the CDR3 reads CASKTSGSNTGELFF. For the CDR3, the DNA is TGTGCCAGTAAAACTAGCGGGAGCAACACCGGGGAGCTGTTTTTT.

CDR3 nucleotides: TGTGCCAGCAGTTTTTGGCTAGCGGGAGTAGGTGAGCAGTTCTTC. As protein: CASSFWLAGVGEQFF. V is TRBV12-3 or TRBV12-4 and J is TRBJ2-1, with 10 nucleotides matching TRBD2. With V trimmed by 3 bases and J by 9 bases, 8 bases remained unmatched. The CDR3 is 15 residues long.

This clonotype was counted at least ten times. This chain joins TRBV27 and TRBJ1-5, with 7 bases lining up with TRBD1. J lost 0 bases, V lost 5 bases, and 4 bases had no gene match. CDR1 and CDR2 (germline): MNHEY, SMNVEV (reference sequence). The CDR3 is 15 residues long. The chain's CDR3 is CASSMGQHSNQPQHF. The CDR3 DNA follows: TGTGCCAGCAGTATGGGACAGCATAGCAATCAGCCCCAGCATTTT.

This clonotype was seen at least ten times. V is TRBV28 and J is TRBJ2-1; D might be TRBD1 or TRBD2, each matching 5 bases. The CDR3 length is 16 residues. CDR1 MDHEN and CDR2 SYDVKM come from the germline V gene. V was trimmed by 5 bases and J by 0 bases, leaving 14 bases between them. The CDR3 loop reads CASSAGGGSSYNEQFF. CDR3 DNA sequence: TGTGCCAGCAGTGCTGGTGGGGGTAGCTCCTACAATGAGCAGTTCTTC.

This clonotype has at least ten counts. The genes are TRBV20-1 and TRBJ2-7, with D tentatively TRBD2 (5 bases). CDR1 is DFQATT and CDR2 is SNEGSKA in the germline V gene (reference sequence). V was cut by 6 bases and J by 0 bases, with 15 bases left in between. CDR3 length equals 14 residues. The CDR3 nucleotides are TGCAGTGCGAGAAAGGCTAGCCGCTCCTACGAGCAGTACTTC. Translating it yields CSARKASRSYEQYF.

In the case of this clonotype: Being one base from a much bigger clone, this may be a read error. V is TRBV5-8 and J is TRBJ2-1, with D perhaps assigned TRBD1 or TRBD2 (5 bases each). This CDR3 is 16 amino acids long. With 4 bases removed from V and 4 bases from J, the gap between germline ends came to 18 bases. Germline-derived CDR1 and CDR2 are SGHTS and YDEGEE. The CDR3 DNA follows: TGTGCCAGCAGCCGAACCGGGACGGACAAATACAATGAGCAGTTCTTC. As protein: CASSRTGTDKYNEQFF.

In its sample, this clonotype was seen many times. The V gene is TRBV30, the J gene TRBJ1-1; D might be TRBD1 (5 bases). The CDR3 totals 11 residues. Trimming pared 2 bases from V and 11 bases from J, leaving 12 bases between. Germline CDR1 is GTSNPN and CDR2 is SVGIG (reference sequence). This CDR3 reads CAWSRRGGAFF. The DNA of the CDR3 is TGTGCCTGGAGTCGAAGGGGTGGTGCTTTCTTT.

This clonotype turned up a few times. The CDR3 spells CASSQGWTTNEQFF. The DNA for the CDR3 is TGTGCCAGCAGCCAAGGTTGGACCACCAATGAGCAGTTCTTC. J is TRBJ2-1 and V is TRBV14; no firm D call. CDR1 is SGHDN and CDR2 is FVKESK in the germline V gene. This CDR3 comprises 14 residues. Trimming shortened V by 1 base and J by 6 bases, and 10 bases separated the two germline ends.

The CDR3 coding sequence is TGTGCCAGCAGTTACTCGTTAGCGGGAGGGCCACACGAGCAGTACTTC. Translated: CASSYSLAGGPHEQYF. This chain joins TRBV6-5 and TRBJ2-7; TRBD2 aligns across 11 bases. Per the germline V gene, CDR1 is MNHEY and CDR2 is SVGAGI. The CDR3 contains 16 residues. J was trimmed by 5 bases and V by 0 bases; bases with no gene match: 6.

Ten or more counts support this clonotype. The CDR3 DNA reads as TGCAGTGCTGTTAGCGGCAATTACAATGAGCAGTTCTTC. Translation: CSAVSGNYNEQFF. V and J are TRBV20-1 and TRBJ2-1; perhaps TRBD2 as D (6 bases). V was shortened by 5 bases and J by 4 bases, with 12 bases between the two germline ends. CDR1 is DFQATT and CDR2 is SNEGSKA in the germline V gene (reference sequence). The CDR3 loop spans 13 amino acids.

The rearrangement joins TRBV11-2 to TRBJ2-7; 10 bases agree with TRBD2. Gene TRBJ2-5 matches the end of the DNA better, so the J call may be wrong. The CDR3 is 13 residues long. Germline V lookup: CDR1 SGHAT, CDR2 FQNNGV. The CDR3 DNA reads as TGTGCCAGCAGCCCACGGACTAGCGGGACCCAGTACTTC. Protein sequence: CASSPRTSGTQYF.

This clonotype occurred a few times. The genes are TRBV19 and TRBJ1-4; D perhaps matches TRBD1 (6 bases). V dropped 0 bases and J dropped 1 base, with 15 bases sitting between them. CDR1 is LNHDA, CDR2 SQIVND, per germline (reference sequence). The length of the CDR3 is 18 residues. The CDR3 nucleotides read TGTGCCAGTAGTATAGATCCATCCTTCAGGGGAACTAATGAAAAACTGTTTTTT. As protein: CASSIDPSFRGTNEKLFF. Using reference TRBV19 and TRBJ1-4 for the parts outside the CDR3, the full variable domain is DGGITQSPKYLFRKEGQNVTLSCEQNLNHDAMYWYRQDPGQGLRLIYYSQIVNDFQKGDIAEGYSVSREKKESFPLTVTSAQKNPTAFYLCASSIDPSFRGTNEKLFFGSGTQLSVL.

This sequence joins TRBV5-6 and TRBJ2-5; D not certain. CDR1 is SGHDT and CDR2 is YYEEEE in the germline V gene. This CDR3 is 13 amino acids long. The V end lost 5 bases, the J end lost 5 bases, and 13 bases lay between the germline ends. This chain's CDR3 is CASSITAAETQYF. For the CDR3, the DNA is TGTGCCAGCAGTATTACCGCCGCGGAGACCCAGTACTTC.

In its sample, this clonotype was seen a few times. This chain connects TRBV9 to TRBJ2-1; 14 bases match TRBD2. Losses at the gene ends were 0 bases for V and 8 bases for J; bases not matched to a gene: 7. The germline V gene has CDR1 SGDLS and CDR2 YYNGEE. The CDR3 has 17 amino acids. CDR3 loop: CASSVEGTSGSGDEQFF. CDR3 nucleotide sequence: TGTGCCAGCAGCGTAGAGGGGACTAGCGGGAGTGGCGATGAGCAGTTCTTC.

The chain employs TRBV5-4 and TRBJ2-1, with 11 nucleotides matching TRBD2. This CDR3 has 15 residues. V was clipped by 0 bases and J by 9 bases; unmatched bases: 5. The germline CDR1 and CDR2 sequences are SGHNT and YYREEE (reference sequence). CDR3 in DNA: TGTGCCAGCAGCTTGGGGCTAGCGGGAGGAATTGAGCAGTTCTTC. Its translation is CASSLGLAGGIEQFF.

This clonotype was detected many times. V and J are TRBV20-1 and TRBJ1-2, with TRBD1 matching 10 bases. The junction had 4 bases not matched to a gene; V was cut back by 2 bases and J by 4 bases. CDR3 length equals 14 residues. Germline V gene lookup returns CDR1 DFQATT and CDR2 SNEGSKA (reference sequence). In DNA form, the CDR3 reads TGCAGTGCTAGACTGACAGGGGGCGGCTATGGCTACACCTTC. Translating gives CSARLTGGGYGYTF.

This clonotype was seen a handful of times. The CDR3 sequence is CASSLTSGGGEQFF. The CDR3 bases are TGTGCCAGCAGCTTAACTAGCGGAGGCGGGGAGCAGTTCTTC. The chain is built from TRBV7-3 and TRBJ2-1, with D perhaps TRBD2 (6 bases). Trimming took off 0 bases at V and 10 bases at J, with 13 bases between the two ends. CDR3 length equals 14 residues. Germline CDR1 reads SGHTA; CDR2 reads FQGTGA.

This clonotype showed up many times. The gene calls are TRBV20-1 and TRBJ1-3; no definite D call. Trimming removed 3 bases from V and 0 bases from J, with 12 bases in between. Germline loops: CDR1 DFQATT, CDR2 SNEGSKA (reference sequence). This CDR3 is built from 15 residues. As DNA, the CDR3 is TGCAGTGCTAGGGTGGTCAAAAGCTCTGGAAACACCATATATTTT. The encoded protein is CSARVVKSSGNTIYF.

CDR3: CASSQDLPGLNTEAFF. Here the CDR3 DNA reads TGTGCCAGCAGCCAAGATCTTCCGGGCTTGAACACTGAAGCTTTCTTT. The rearrangement joins TRBV4-2 to TRBJ1-1; D is uncertain. CDR1 is LGHNA and CDR2 is YNFKEQ in the germline V gene. V lost 0 bases and J lost 0, with 11 bases in between. The CDR3 totals 16 residues.

With regard to this clonotype: A clone one base away is much larger, so this may be a read error. The gene calls are TRBV18 and TRBJ1-5; TRBD1 might be the D (5 bases). CDR3 size: 13 residues. V was clipped by 3 bases and J by 8 bases, with 11 bases between them. Germline V gene lookup returns CDR1 KGHSH and CDR2 LQKENI. The CDR3 DNA sequence: TGTGCCAGCTCACCTGGCGGGGCAGAGCCCCAGCATTTT. Protein product: CASSPGGAEPQHF. Drawing the rest from reference TRBV18 and TRBJ1-5, the complete variable domain is NAGVMQNPRHLVRRRGQEARLRCSPMKGHSHVYWYRQLPEEGLKFMVYLQKENIIDESGMPKERFSAEFPKEGPSILRIQQVVRGDSAAYFCASSPGGAEPQHFGDGTRLSIL.

The sample holds many counts of this clonotype. V and J are TRBV12-3 or TRBV12-4 and TRBJ1-5; TRBD1 aligns across 7 bases. The CDR3 sequence is 16 residues long. Trimming removed 4 bases from V and 2 bases from J; junction bases left unmatched: 8. CDR3 protein: CASSWKGARGNQPQHF. The DNA for the CDR3 is TGTGCCAGCAGTTGGAAGGGGGCTAGGGGCAATCAGCCCCAGCATTTT.

The chain employs TRBV12-3 or TRBV12-4 and TRBJ2-7; 12 bases agree with TRBD2. The ends lost 1 base at V and 5 bases at J; junction bases unmatched: 3. The CDR3 sequence is 15 residues long. The CDR3 loop reads CASSLDLAGGHEQYF. CDR3 in DNA: TGTGCCAGCAGTTTAGATCTAGCGGGAGGGCACGAGCAGTACTTC.

The table lists this clonotype with many counts. Its ends do not fully match the called genes, so a read error is possible. The chain has TRBV7-7 and TRBJ2-1, with 14 bases identical to TRBD2. Germline assignment: CDR1 SSHAT and CDR2 FNYEAQ (reference sequence). The CDR3 is 18 amino acids. The CDR3 here is CASSSGLAGEGGYNEQFF. CDR3 DNA: TGTGCTAGCAGCTCGGGACTAGCGGGAGAGGGGGGCTACAATGAGCAGTTCTTC.

To note about this clonotype: Its ends do not fully match the called genes, so a read error is possible. The chain is built from TRBV20-1 and TRBJ2-5, with D hard to call. Germline lookup yields CDR1 DFQATT and CDR2 SNEGSKA (reference sequence). CDR3 length equals 16 residues. CDR3 DNA: TGCAGTGCCGTCTCAAATCTAGGGCGGCTCCAAGAGACCCACTACTTC. Residues: CSAVSNLGRLQETHYF.

This clonotype was seen many times. The V call is TRBV10-1, the J call TRBJ1-1; D is unresolved. V was cut by 4 bases and J by 5 bases, with 8 bases left in between. The CDR3 runs to 12 residues. Germline-derived CDR1 and CDR2 are WNHNN and SYGVQD (reference sequence). The CDR3 DNA reads TGCGCCAGCAGTGGGGTCGGGACTGAAGCTTTCTTT. It translates to CASSGVGTEAFF.

The table lists this clonotype with many counts. The rearrangement joins TRBV28 to TRBJ2-3; D gene ambiguous. The V gene's germline CDR1 is MDHEN and CDR2 SYDVKM. CDR3 length: 13 residues. V lost 3 bases and J lost 7, with 11 bases in between. The CDR3 is CASSLLSRNTQYF. The CDR3 region has the DNA TGTGCCAGCAGTTTGCTTAGTAGAAATACGCAGTATTTT.

The V and J genes are TRBV27 and TRBJ1-5; 8 positions agree with TRBD1. Per the germline V gene, CDR1 is MNHEY and CDR2 is SMNVEV (reference sequence). The CDR3 loop spans 15 amino acids. Trimming removed 6 bases from V and 5 bases from J; junction bases left unmatched: 9. The CDR3: CASSARTGIDQPQHF. Written as DNA, the CDR3 is TGTGCCAGCAGCGCAAGGACAGGGATCGATCAGCCCCAGCATTTT.

The sample holds a few counts of this clonotype. The chain is built from TRBV20-1 and TRBJ2-1; 9 bases are shared with TRBD2. This CDR3 region has 15 residues. Germline loops: CDR1 DFQATT, CDR2 SNEGSKA (reference sequence). V gave up 6 bases and J gave up 8 bases; unmatched junction bases: 14. CDR3 coding DNA: TGCAGTGCCCTAAAGGCTAGCGGGATAATCGATGAGCAGTTCTTC. Residues: CSALKASGIIDEQFF.